What follows are 2 T cell receptor beta chains derived from one specimen sequenced in a study of T cell responses to AZD1222 COVID-19 vaccine. This table comes from immunoSEQ multiplex PCR, and its TCRdb copy is limited to in-frame clones, with some not included. The sample holds under 200,000 clones; over 80% are singletons and the top ten take around 2%. The input for sequencing was peripheral blood, taken on day 0 of AZD1222 vaccination. These receptors came from an adult in good health.

The chain recombines TRBV5-1 with TRBJ1-1; 7 bases fit TRBD1. The CDR3 spans 15 residues. The V gene's germline CDR1 is SGHRS and CDR2 YFSETQ. V lost 4 bases and J lost 3; bases outside the gene matches: 9. The CDR3 protein is CASSKERQGDTEAFF. The DNA of the CDR3 is TGCGCCAGCAGCAAAGAACGACAGGGCGACACTGAAGCTTTCTTT. The entire variable domain, with the rest obtained from reference TRBV5-1 and TRBJ1-1, is as follows: KAGVTQTPRYLIKTRGQQVTLSCSPISGHRSVSWYQQTPGQGLQFLFEYFSETQRNKGNFPGRFSGRQFSNSRSEMNVSTLELGDSALYLCASSKERQGDTEAFFGQGTRLTVV.

This chain uses TRBV5-5 with TRBJ1-2, with no clear D. V shed 4 bases and J shed 5 bases, with 6 bases lying between them. Germline-derived CDR1 and CDR2 are SGHKS and YYEKEE (reference sequence). The CDR3 length is 11 residues. CDR3 sequence: CASSLTYGYTF. CDR3 coding DNA: TGTGCCAGCAGCCTAACTTATGGCTACACCTTC.